This entry features one TCR beta chain sequence. This CDR3 contains 13 residues. The trim removed 2 bases at V and 10 bases at J, leaving 4 bases unmatched. CDR1 and CDR2 (germline): DFQATT, SNEGSKA (reference sequence). Arm-PCR with iRepertoire HTBI primers amplified the CDR3 regions for these TCR beta libraries. Original methodology: The samples yielded 55 to 75 TRBV and approximately 15 TRBJ segments. TCRdb analysed the multiplex PCR reads with MiXCR anew, one entry per CDR3 protein. These V and J calls rely on TCRdb rather than the paper's analysis. This sample yields about 430,000 distinct CDR3 sequences, of which over 14% are seen a single time; over 7% belongs to the top ten. The time point here: newly diagnosed GD, antithyroid drugs for less than 3 months. PBMCs were the source of the RNA used for TCR sequencing. Guidelines of the American Thyroid Association were used to diagnose Graves' disease.

This entry is derived from a study of regulatory T cells in long-lasting Graves disease. In addition, the sample was reused for a study of T cells in Graves' hyperthyroidism and ophthalmopathy. From that study: Over 18 months, lack of ophthalmopathy progression marked Graves' hyperthyroidism as stable. Most clonotypes expanded in the thyroid (above 0.001) were also present in blood.

The gene calls are TRBV20-1 and TRBJ1-4; 10 bases are shared with TRBD1. The TCR originated in a woman between 40 and 55 years old with Graves disease. The sequenced sample was peripheral blood mononuclear cells (PBMCs), obtained at new diagnosis, from a patient treated with antithyroid drugs. As DNA, the CDR3 is TGCAGTGCTAGACGGGACAGGGGAGGAAAACTGTTTTTT. Protein product: CSARRDRGGKLFF.